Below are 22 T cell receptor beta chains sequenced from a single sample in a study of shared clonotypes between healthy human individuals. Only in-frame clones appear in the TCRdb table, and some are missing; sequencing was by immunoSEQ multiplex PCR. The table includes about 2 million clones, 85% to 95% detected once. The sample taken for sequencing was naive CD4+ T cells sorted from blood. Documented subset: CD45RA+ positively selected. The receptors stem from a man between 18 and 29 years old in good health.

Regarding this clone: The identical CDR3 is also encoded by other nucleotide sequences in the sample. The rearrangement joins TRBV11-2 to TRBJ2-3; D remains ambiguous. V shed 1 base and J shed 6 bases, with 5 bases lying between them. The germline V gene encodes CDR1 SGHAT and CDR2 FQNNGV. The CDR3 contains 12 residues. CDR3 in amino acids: CASSLGVDTQYF. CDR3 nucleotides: TGTGCCAGCAGCTTAGGGGTTGATACGCAGTATTTT. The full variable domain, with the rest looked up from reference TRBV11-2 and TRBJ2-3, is EAGVAQSPRYKIIEKRQSVAFWCNPISGHATLYWYQQILGQGPKLLIQFQNNGVVDDSQLPKDRFSAERLKGVDSTLKIQPAKLEDSAVYLCASSLGVDTQYFGPGTRLTVL.

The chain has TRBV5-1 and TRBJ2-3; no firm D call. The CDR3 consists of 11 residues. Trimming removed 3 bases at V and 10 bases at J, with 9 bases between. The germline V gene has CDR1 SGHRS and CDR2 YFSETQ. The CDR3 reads CASSYLSAQYF. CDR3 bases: TGCGCCAGCAGCTACCTTAGTGCGCAGTATTTT.

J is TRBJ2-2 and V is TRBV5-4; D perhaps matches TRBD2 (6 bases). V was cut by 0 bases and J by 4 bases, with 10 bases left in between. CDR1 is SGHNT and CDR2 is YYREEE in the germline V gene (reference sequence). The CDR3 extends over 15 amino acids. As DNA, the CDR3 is TGTGCCAGCAGCTTGGGGGCGGGGACCACCGGGGAGCTGTTTTTT. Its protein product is CASSLGAGTTGELFF. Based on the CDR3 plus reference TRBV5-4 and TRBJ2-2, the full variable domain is ETGVTQSPTHLIKTRGQQVTLRCSSQSGHNTVSWYQQALGQGPQFIFQYYREEENGRGNFPPRFSGLQFPNYSSELNVNALELDDSALYLCASSLGAGTTGELFFGEGSRLTVL.

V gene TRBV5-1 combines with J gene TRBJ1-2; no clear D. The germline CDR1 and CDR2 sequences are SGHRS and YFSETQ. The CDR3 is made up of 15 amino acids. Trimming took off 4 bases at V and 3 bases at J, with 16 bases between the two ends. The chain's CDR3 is CASSPLGRVDYGYTF. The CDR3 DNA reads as TGCGCCAGCAGCCCCTTAGGTAGGGTGGACTATGGCTACACCTTC. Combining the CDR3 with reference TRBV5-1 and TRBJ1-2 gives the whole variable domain KAGVTQTPRYLIKTRGQQVTLSCSPISGHRSVSWYQQTPGQGLQFLFEYFSETQRNKGNFPGRFSGRQFSNSRSEMNVSTLELGDSALYLCASSPLGRVDYGYTFGSGTRLTVV.

The CDR3 loop is CASSQGSGGASNEQFF. The DNA of the CDR3 is TGTGCCAGCAGCCAAGGGAGCGGGGGGGCCTCGAATGAGCAGTTCTTC. The V and J genes are TRBV4-2 and TRBJ2-1; TRBD2 matches 10 bases. J was trimmed by 7 bases and V by 1 base; bases with no gene match: 7. The CDR3 has 16 amino acids. The germline CDR1 and CDR2 sequences are LGHNA and YNFKEQ.

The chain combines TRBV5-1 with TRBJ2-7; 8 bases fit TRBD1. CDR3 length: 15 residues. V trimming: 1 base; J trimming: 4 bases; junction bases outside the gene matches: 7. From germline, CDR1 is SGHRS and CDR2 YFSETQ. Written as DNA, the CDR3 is TGCGCCAGCAGCTTGAACACAGGGGGTTCTTACGAGCAGTACTTC. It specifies CASSLNTGGSYEQYF. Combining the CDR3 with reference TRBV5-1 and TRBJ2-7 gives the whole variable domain KAGVTQTPRYLIKTRGQQVTLSCSPISGHRSVSWYQQTPGQGLQFLFEYFSETQRNKGNFPGRFSGRQFSNSRSEMNVSTLELGDSALYLCASSLNTGGSYEQYFGPGTRLTVT.

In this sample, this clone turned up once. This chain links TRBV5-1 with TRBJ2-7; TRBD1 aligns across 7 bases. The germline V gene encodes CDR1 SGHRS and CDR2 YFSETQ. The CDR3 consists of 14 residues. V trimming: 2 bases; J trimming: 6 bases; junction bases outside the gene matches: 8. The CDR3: CASSFTGVAGEQYF. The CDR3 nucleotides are TGCGCCAGCAGCTTTACAGGGGTCGCCGGCGAGCAGTACTTC.

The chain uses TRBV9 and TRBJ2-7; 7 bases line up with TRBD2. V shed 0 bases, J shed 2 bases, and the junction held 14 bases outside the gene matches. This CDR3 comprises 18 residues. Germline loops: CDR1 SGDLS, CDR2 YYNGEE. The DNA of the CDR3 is TGTGCCAGCAGCGTAGCGGGGGGACTCGCACACGGCCCCTACGAGCAGTACTTC. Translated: CASSVAGGLAHGPYEQYF.

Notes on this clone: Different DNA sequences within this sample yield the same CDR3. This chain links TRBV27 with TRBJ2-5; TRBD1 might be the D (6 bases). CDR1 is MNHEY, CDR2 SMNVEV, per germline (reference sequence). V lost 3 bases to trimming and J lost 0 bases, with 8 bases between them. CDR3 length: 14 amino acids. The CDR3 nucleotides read TGTGCCAGCAGTTTGAGGGGGTACCAAGAGACCCAGTACTTC. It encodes CASSLRGYQETQYF.

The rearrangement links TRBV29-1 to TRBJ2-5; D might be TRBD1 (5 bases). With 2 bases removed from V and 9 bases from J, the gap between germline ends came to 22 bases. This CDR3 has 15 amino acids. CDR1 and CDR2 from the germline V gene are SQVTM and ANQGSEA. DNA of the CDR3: TGCAGCGTTGAAACCGCCCTGGTGACAGTTTCGGCCCAGTACTTC. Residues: CSVETALVTVSAQYF.

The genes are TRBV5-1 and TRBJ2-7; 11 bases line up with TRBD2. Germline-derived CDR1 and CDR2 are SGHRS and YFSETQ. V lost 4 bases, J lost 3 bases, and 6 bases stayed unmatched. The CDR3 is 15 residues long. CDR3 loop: CASSPLAGANYEQYF. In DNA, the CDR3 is TGCGCCAGCAGCCCACTAGCGGGGGCAAACTACGAGCAGTACTTC. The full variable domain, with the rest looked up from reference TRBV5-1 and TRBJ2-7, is KAGVTQTPRYLIKTRGQQVTLSCSPISGHRSVSWYQQTPGQGLQFLFEYFSETQRNKGNFPGRFSGRQFSNSRSEMNVSTLELGDSALYLCASSPLAGANYEQYFGPGTRLTVT.

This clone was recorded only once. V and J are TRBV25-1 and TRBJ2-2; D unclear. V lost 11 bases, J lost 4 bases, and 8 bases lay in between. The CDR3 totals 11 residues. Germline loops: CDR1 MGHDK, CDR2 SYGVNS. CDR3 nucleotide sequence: TGTGCCGCAGGTCTCACCGGGGAGCTGTTTTTT. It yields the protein CAAGLTGELFF.

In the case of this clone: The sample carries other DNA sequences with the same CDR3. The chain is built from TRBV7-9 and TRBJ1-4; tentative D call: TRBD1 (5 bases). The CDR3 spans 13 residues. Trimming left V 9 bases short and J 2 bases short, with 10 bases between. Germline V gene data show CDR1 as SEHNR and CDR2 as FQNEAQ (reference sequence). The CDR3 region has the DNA TGTGCCAGTAGCCGGGGGACTAATGAAAAACTGTTTTTT. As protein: CASSRGTNEKLFF.

CDR3 bases: TGTGCCAGCAGCGGCCCAGTGGCGGGAGGCGACAATGAGCAGTTCTTC. Translating gives CASSGPVAGGDNEQFF. The chain is built from TRBV7-9 and TRBJ2-1, with 8 bases lining up with TRBD2. The CDR3 length is 16 residues. The V gene's germline CDR1 is SEHNR and CDR2 FQNEAQ (reference sequence). V shed 5 bases, J shed 5 bases, and the junction held 11 bases outside the gene matches.

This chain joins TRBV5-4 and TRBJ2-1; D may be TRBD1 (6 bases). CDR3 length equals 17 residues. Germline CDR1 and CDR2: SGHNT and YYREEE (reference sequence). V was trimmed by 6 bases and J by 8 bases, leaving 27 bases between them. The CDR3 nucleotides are TGTGCCAGCATTCGTGACCCGACCTCCACAGGGATCCATGAGCAGTTCTTC. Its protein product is CASIRDPTSTGIHEQFF.

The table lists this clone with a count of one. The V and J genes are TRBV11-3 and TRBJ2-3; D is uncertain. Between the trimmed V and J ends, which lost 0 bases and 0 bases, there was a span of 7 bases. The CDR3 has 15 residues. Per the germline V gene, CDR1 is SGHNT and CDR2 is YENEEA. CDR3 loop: CASSLDSRSTDTQYF. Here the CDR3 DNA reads TGTGCCAGCAGCTTAGACAGTCGTAGCACAGATACGCAGTATTTT.

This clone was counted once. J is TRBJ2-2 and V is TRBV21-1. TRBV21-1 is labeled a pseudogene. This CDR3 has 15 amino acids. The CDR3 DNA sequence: TGTGCCAGCAGCAAAGTCGGACCCCCTCCCGGGGAGCTGTTTTTT. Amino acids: CASSKVGPPPGELFF.

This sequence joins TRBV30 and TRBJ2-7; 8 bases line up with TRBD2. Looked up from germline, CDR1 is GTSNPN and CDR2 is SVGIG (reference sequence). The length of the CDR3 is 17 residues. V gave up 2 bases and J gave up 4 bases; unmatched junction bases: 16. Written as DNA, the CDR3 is TGTGCCTGGAGTTTTTTGCGGGCCGGGACTAGACTTTACGAGCAGTACTTC. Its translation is CAWSFLRAGTRLYEQYF.

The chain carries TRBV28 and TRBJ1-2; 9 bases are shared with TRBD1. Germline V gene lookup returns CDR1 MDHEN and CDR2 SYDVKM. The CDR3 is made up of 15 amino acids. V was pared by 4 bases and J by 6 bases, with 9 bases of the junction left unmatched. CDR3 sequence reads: CASSSDYRDRDGYTF. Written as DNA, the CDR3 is TGTGCCAGCAGTTCGGACTATCGGGACAGGGATGGCTACACCTTC.

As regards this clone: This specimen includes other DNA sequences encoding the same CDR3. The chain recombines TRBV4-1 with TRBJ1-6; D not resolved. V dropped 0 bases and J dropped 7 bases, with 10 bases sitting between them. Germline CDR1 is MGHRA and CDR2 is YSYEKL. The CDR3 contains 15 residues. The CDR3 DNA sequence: TGCGCCAGCAGCCAAGATAAGGGCTACAATTCACCCCTCCACTTT. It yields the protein CASSQDKGYNSPLHF.

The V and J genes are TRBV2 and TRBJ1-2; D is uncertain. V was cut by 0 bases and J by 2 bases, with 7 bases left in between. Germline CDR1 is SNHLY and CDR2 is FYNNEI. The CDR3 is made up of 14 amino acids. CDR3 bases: TGTGCCAGCAGTGAAGCTTGGAGGAACTATGGCTACACCTTC. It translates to CASSEAWRNYGYTF.

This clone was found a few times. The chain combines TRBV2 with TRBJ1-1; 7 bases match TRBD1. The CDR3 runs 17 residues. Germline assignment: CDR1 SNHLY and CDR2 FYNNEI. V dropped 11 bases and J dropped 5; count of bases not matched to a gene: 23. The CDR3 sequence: CADRAGTAGGVVTEAFF. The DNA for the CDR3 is TGTGCCGACCGAGCGGGGACAGCGGGCGGGGTGGTAACTGAAGCTTTCTTT.